This TCR beta chain was captured in a study of blood T cell repertoires in COVID-19 (TCRdb year 2020). Background on the whole study: Samples from collaborators originated in the United States, Italy and Spain and spanned both the acute and convalescent phases of COVID-19. The dataset comprised deeply sampled blood TCRbeta repertoires from subjects exposed to, actively infected with, or recovered from COVID-19. The material from the prospective study consisted of cDNA or gDNA derived from T cells, B-cell-depleted T cells, or PBMCs. The samples were drawn from the first 160 participants of the ongoing ImmuneRACE study and from over 950 subjects provided by 6 global collaborators. Where available, HLA class I and class II types were taken from metadata supplied by the sample provider and were not determined by assay-based typing. The repertoires were made available in a free public database intended to serve as a resource for research on the immune response to SARS-CoV-2. Nearly every sample came with metadata listing a de-identified subject ID, COVID-19 status, age in years and sex.

Study-wide conclusions, independent of this receptor: The quantity of clinical and demographic metadata differed by source and by participant and was supplied without curation.

This clone was seen only once. Which antigen it targets is not known. No clone much larger than this one lies a single base away; base qualities are absent. TCRbeta CDR3 regions were amplified from genomic DNA by means of the immunoSEQ Assay, a bias-controlled multiplex PCR. For the original study's pipeline: The number of nucleated cells in each sample was estimated by amplification of reference gene primers within the assay. To quantify the absolute abundance of each unique TCRbeta CDR3 rearrangement, sequence reads were collapsed and filtered. For each sample, productive Simpson clonality was calculated by taking the square root of Simpson's diversity index across productive rearrangements. Imported from immuneACCESS, the table was reduced by TCRdb to in-frame sequences with V and J called. These copies leave out some clones; in studies compared against another copy, an unresolved V gene accounts for under half, and the cause of the remainder is not known. That table is the source of V, J and clone size, and D and trimming were worked out from the DNA. Counted in this sample were under 450,000 clones; about 88% of them appeared once. The ten largest clonotypes hold less than 2% of the sample.

V gives up 5 bases and J gives up 0 bases, and the segment between their germline ends measures 5 bases. The CDR3 covers 12 residues, taking in both the cysteine and the phenylalanine. Here the CDR3 DNA is all that survives: 36 bases in frame from base 1. CDR1 SQVTM and CDR2 ANQGSEA are derived from the germline V gene. One collaborating source in Seattle enrolled patients during active infection and followed them longitudinally through the course of disease. Collaborating institutions collected whole blood in K2EDTA tubes following their own protocols. For TCRbeta analysis, collaborators shipped samples in one of three forms: frozen whole blood, isolated PBMCs, or DNA extracted from either of those sample types.

The rearranged chain carries TRBV29-1 and TRBJ1-3, with no reliable assignment of the D segment. Sequencing was done on a sample of peripheral blood. This sequence was found in a middle-aged woman with COVID-19, enrolled during active disease. The CDR3 reads as follows: CSVRVSGNTIYF. The nucleotides read TGCAGCGTTCGGGTCTCTGGAAACACCATATATTTT.